What follows are 22 T cell receptor beta chains derived from one specimen sequenced in a study of T cells in localized non-small cell lung cancer. Assay used: immunoSEQ multiplex PCR; TCRdb lists only in-frame clones, some missing. Of fewer than 95,000 clones detected, just over 90% appear once; the ten largest clones hold 4.1%. The source material was PBMCs, sampled before any cancer treatment. Receptors were obtained from a woman aged 40 to 75 with stage II squamous cell lung carcinoma.

This clone is a singleton in its sample. The chain recombines TRBV5-1 with TRBJ1-1, with D perhaps matching TRBD1 (5 bases). The CDR3 has 14 amino acids. V dropped 4 bases and J dropped 1 base, with 11 bases sitting between them. The germline CDR1 and CDR2 sequences are SGHRS and YFSETQ. The CDR3 is CASSAGAGNTEAFF. In nucleotides, the CDR3 is TGCGCCAGCAGCGCCGGGGCGGGGAACACTGAAGCTTTCTTT.

This chain connects TRBV7-9 to TRBJ1-1, with D unclear. V lost 4 bases, J lost 1 base, and 19 bases lay in between. This CDR3 is 17 amino acids long. Germline V lookup: CDR1 SEHNR, CDR2 FQNEAQ (reference sequence). CDR3 bases: TGTGCCAGCAGCTCGTCGCAGTCGGCGTCCCAGAACACTGAAGCTTTCTTT. Amino acids: CASSSSQSASQNTEAFF.

The chain links TRBV28 to TRBJ2-6, with D uncertain. This CDR3 spans 15 amino acids. CDR1 MDHEN and CDR2 SYDVKM come from the germline V gene. V lost 11 bases, J lost 0 bases, and 14 bases lay in between. The CDR3 nucleotides are TGTGCCGCCGAGCGTGGGGACTCTGGGGCCAACGTCCTGACTTTC. Encoded protein: CAAERGDSGANVLTF.

V gene TRBV25-1 combines with J gene TRBJ1-1, with TRBD1 identical over 9 bases. With 7 bases clipped from V and 5 bases from J, the junction kept 8 bases outside the gene matches. The V gene's germline CDR1 is MGHDK and CDR2 SYGVNS. The CDR3 runs to 14 residues. The CDR3 loop is CASTPTGGKTEAFF. CDR3 coding DNA: TGTGCCAGCACACCGACAGGGGGAAAGACTGAAGCTTTCTTT.

The gene calls are TRBV2 and TRBJ2-1; TRBD2 matches 8 bases. This CDR3 comprises 14 residues. Looked up from germline, CDR1 is SNHLY and CDR2 is FYNNEI. V gave up 8 bases and J gave up 5 bases; unmatched junction bases: 8. CDR3 sequence (DNA): TGTGCCAGCTCGGCCACTAGCGGAAACAATGAGCAGTTCTTC. It translates to CASSATSGNNEQFF.

This chain joins TRBV7-9 and TRBJ2-1, with TRBD2 identical over 10 bases. The J segment lost 7 bases and the V segment lost 5 bases, leaving 8 bases of the junction unmatched. The CDR3 covers 15 residues. Per germline, CDR1 SEHNR and CDR2 FQNEAQ (reference sequence). The CDR3 region is CASSQSGGAFNEQFF. The CDR3 bases are TGTGCCAGCAGCCAGAGCGGGGGGGCCTTTAATGAGCAGTTCTTC.

The V and J genes are TRBV6-6 and TRBJ1-2, with a weak D call TRBD1 (6 bases). The ends were cut back, 8 bases at V and 7 bases at J, with 20 bases in the middle. CDR3 length: 14 residues. CDR1 MNHNY and CDR2 SVGAGI come from the germline V gene (reference sequence). The CDR3 DNA reads as TGTGCCAGCCAAATTCTCCAACAGGGAGGTGGCTACACCTTC. This codes for CASQILQQGGGYTF.

This rearrangement joins TRBV5-4 to TRBJ2-2; TRBD2 might be the D (5 bases). CDR3 length equals 16 residues. V was pared by 0 bases and J by 4 bases, with 13 bases between. The V gene's germline CDR1 is SGHNT and CDR2 YYREEE (reference sequence). CDR3 coding DNA: TGTGCCAGCAGCTTGGGGGCGCAGAGGGCCACCGGGGAGCTGTTTTTT. As protein: CASSLGAQRATGELFF.

The chain carries TRBV29-1 and TRBJ1-1, with a tentative D call TRBD1 (6 bases). Germline V CDR1 and CDR2: SQVTM, ANQGSEA. V gave up 2 bases and J gave up 5 bases, with 15 bases separating them. The CDR3 totals 14 residues. DNA of the CDR3: TGCAGCGTTGAAACCAGGGGACTGGGAACTGAAGCTTTCTTT. It specifies CSVETRGLGTEAFF. The full variable domain, with the rest looked up from reference TRBV29-1 and TRBJ1-1, is SAVISQKPSRDICQRGTSLTIQCQVDSQVTMMFWYRQQPGQSLTLIATANQGSEATYESGFVIDKFPISRPNLTFSTLTVSNMSPEDSSIYLCSVETRGLGTEAFFGQGTRLTVV.

The rearrangement uses TRBV20-1 and TRBJ1-2, with D possibly matching TRBD1 (6 bases). Trimming took off 5 bases at V and 7 bases at J, with 11 bases between the two ends. The CDR3 is made up of 11 amino acids. CDR1 DFQATT and CDR2 SNEGSKA come from the germline V gene (reference sequence). The CDR3 loop reads CSAPRGSGYTF. The DNA of the CDR3 is TGCAGTGCTCCGAGGGGGAGTGGCTACACCTTC.

The chain has TRBV5-6 and TRBJ2-1; D unresolved. The length of the CDR3 is 14 residues. V gave up 0 bases and J gave up 6 bases, with 10 bases separating them. Germline V gives CDR1 SGHDT, CDR2 YYEEEE. The CDR3 bases are TGTGCCAGCAGCTTGGCGGCGTGGATCAATGAGCAGTTCTTC. Protein sequence: CASSLAAWINEQFF.

The rearrangement joins TRBV2 to TRBJ1-2, with D perhaps matching TRBD1 (5 bases). CDR3 size: 13 residues. Trimming left V 2 bases short and J 7 bases short, with 11 bases between. CDR1 SNHLY and CDR2 FYNNEI come from the germline V gene. DNA for the CDR3: TGTGCCAGCAGTGAAACAGGTCAGATTGGCTACACCTTC. Amino acid sequence: CASSETGQIGYTF.

This chain connects TRBV29-1 to TRBJ1-1; D call uncertain. CDR3 length: 13 residues. Germline-derived CDR1 and CDR2 are SQVTM and ANQGSEA. V was trimmed by 1 base and J by 2 bases, leaving 8 bases between them. CDR3 DNA: TGCAGCGTTGAAGGACGGCCTAACACTGAAGCTTTCTTT. Translation: CSVEGRPNTEAFF. The entire variable domain, with the rest obtained from reference TRBV29-1 and TRBJ1-1, is as follows: SAVISQKPSRDICQRGTSLTIQCQVDSQVTMMFWYRQQPGQSLTLIATANQGSEATYESGFVIDKFPISRPNLTFSTLTVSNMSPEDSSIYLCSVEGRPNTEAFFGQGTRLTVV.

The chain employs TRBV18 and TRBJ1-1, with a tentative D call TRBD1 (5 bases). Germline-derived CDR1 and CDR2 are KGHSH and LQKENI. CDR3 length equals 11 residues. The V gene lost 8 bases and the J gene lost 2 bases, with 6 bases spanning the gap. The CDR3 nucleotides are TGTGCCAGCAGGGACAACACTGAAGCTTTCTTT. This sequence encodes CASRDNTEAFF. The variable domain in full, completed from reference TRBV18 and TRBJ1-1, reads NAGVMQNPRHLVRRRGQEARLRCSPMKGHSHVYWYRQLPEEGLKFMVYLQKENIIDESGMPKERFSAEFPKEGPSILRIQQVVRGDSAAYFCASRDNTEAFFGQGTRLTVV.

The chain employs TRBV11-2 and TRBJ2-1; TRBD2 matches 9 bases. The trim removed 5 bases at V and 7 bases at J, leaving 12 bases unmatched. Germline V gives CDR1 SGHAT, CDR2 FQNNGV. The CDR3 runs to 16 residues. DNA for the CDR3: TGTGCCAGCAGCCCCAGGGTAGCGGGAGCGGGGAATGAGCAGTTCTTC. It is translated as CASSPRVAGAGNEQFF.

The chain has TRBV7-9 and TRBJ2-5, with no clear D. V lost 5 bases and J 4 bases, leaving 11 bases between the germline ends. Germline V gene data show CDR1 as SEHNR and CDR2 as FQNEAQ (reference sequence). The CDR3 length is 13 residues. CDR3 in amino acids: CASSPRGPETQYF. For the CDR3, the DNA is TGTGCCAGCAGCCCGAGAGGTCCAGAGACCCAGTACTTC.

V is TRBV7-2 and J is TRBJ1-2; no clear D. V was trimmed by 5 bases and J by 2 bases, leaving 12 bases between them. Germline-derived CDR1 and CDR2 are SGHTA and FQGNSA. This CDR3 is built from 14 residues. The DNA of the CDR3 is TGTGCCAGCAGCCTACCACGAGACAACTATGGCTACACCTTC. Amino acids: CASSLPRDNYGYTF.

The chain recombines TRBV5-1 with TRBJ1-1; unclear D gene. The CDR3 is 13 residues long. Germline CDR1 and CDR2: SGHRS and YFSETQ. V gave up 6 bases and J gave up 5 bases, with 14 bases separating them. The CDR3 reads CASTEAGGTEAFF. Here the CDR3 DNA reads TGCGCCAGCACCGAGGCGGGAGGAACTGAAGCTTTCTTT.

The genes are TRBV19 and TRBJ2-2; D is unclear. CDR3 length: 13 amino acids. Germline CDR1 and CDR2: LNHDA and SQIVND (reference sequence). The V and J ends lost 2 bases and 6 bases respectively, with 7 bases between them. This chain's CDR3 is CASSIRRSGELFF. The CDR3 DNA follows: TGTGCCAGTAGTATAAGGCGTTCCGGGGAGCTGTTTTTT.

The gene calls are TRBV5-8 and TRBJ1-1; the D is unclear. CDR1 is SGHTS, CDR2 YDEGEE, per germline. This CDR3 has 14 residues. The ends were cut back, 0 bases at V and 5 bases at J, with 11 bases in the middle. The CDR3 nucleotides are TGTGCCAGCAGCTTGGAACAAACTTGGACTGAAGCTTTCTTT. This translates into CASSLEQTWTEAFF.

The chain uses TRBV6-6 and TRBJ1-4, with a possible D match to TRBD1 (6 bases). Germline assignment: CDR1 MNHNY and CDR2 SVGAGI (reference sequence). This CDR3 region has 16 residues. Between the trimmed V and J ends, which lost 5 bases and 9 bases, there was a span of 22 bases. In DNA form, the CDR3 reads TGTGCCAGCAGTAAAGGACAGTCTACTGACGTTCAAAAACTGTTTTTT. Translating it yields CASSKGQSTDVQKLFF.

The rearrangement uses TRBV5-1 and TRBJ1-4; D is ambiguous. V lost 2 bases and J lost 3, with 8 bases in between. CDR1 and CDR2 (germline): SGHRS, YFSETQ. CDR3 size: 14 residues. Written as DNA, the CDR3 is TGCGCCAGCAGCTTACAGCCCTCTAATGAAAAACTGTTTTTT. It is translated as CASSLQPSNEKLFF. The full variable domain, with the rest looked up from reference TRBV5-1 and TRBJ1-4, is KAGVTQTPRYLIKTRGQQVTLSCSPISGHRSVSWYQQTPGQGLQFLFEYFSETQRNKGNFPGRFSGRQFSNSRSEMNVSTLELGDSALYLCASSLQPSNEKLFFGSGTQLSVL.